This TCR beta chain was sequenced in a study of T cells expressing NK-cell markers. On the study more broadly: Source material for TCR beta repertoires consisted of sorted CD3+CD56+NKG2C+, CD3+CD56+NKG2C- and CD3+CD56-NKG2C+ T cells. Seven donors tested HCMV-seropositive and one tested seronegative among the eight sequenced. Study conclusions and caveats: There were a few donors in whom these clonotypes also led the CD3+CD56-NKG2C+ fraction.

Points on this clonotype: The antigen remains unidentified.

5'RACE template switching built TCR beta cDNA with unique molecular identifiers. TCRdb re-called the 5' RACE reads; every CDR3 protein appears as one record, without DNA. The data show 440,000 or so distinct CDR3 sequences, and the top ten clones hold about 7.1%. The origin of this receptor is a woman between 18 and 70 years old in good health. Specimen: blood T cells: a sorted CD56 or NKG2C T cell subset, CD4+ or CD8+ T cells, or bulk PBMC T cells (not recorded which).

The CDR3 region is CASSLVAGGTYEQYF. This chain uses TRBV5-1 with TRBJ2-7; TCRdb outputs TRBD2, but without DNA this stays unchecked. Germline CDR1 and CDR2: SGHRS and YFSETQ. This CDR3 is 15 amino acids long.